The clone carrying this T cell receptor (beta chain) was seen more than once but under ten times. Antigen specificity is unknown. The authors extracted RNA and reverse transcribed it into cDNA as the sequencing template. The repertoire was sequenced with immunoSEQ multiplex PCR; TCRdb's copy has only in-frame clones and lacks some. The sample lists about 210,000 clones, about 58% occurring once. The germline gives CDR1 SSHAT, CDR2 FNYEAQ (reference sequence). CDR3 size: 15 residues. V lost 0 bases to trimming and J lost 7 bases; unmatched junction nucleotides: 2. The treatment is: oral pan-JAK inhibitor, 5-10 mg twice daily. The investigators collected lesional scalp punch biopsies and peripheral blood from alopecia areata patients. This sample was included in a study of CD8+ T cells in alopecia areata. Overall study context: Severity scores in treated patients reflected the percentage of scalp affected. Study-level findings and limits: For patients receiving tofacitinib, scalp clonality and expanded CD8+ clones among the top 100 significantly decreased. A large proportion of expanded lesional clones were detected persisting in scalp and blood during tofacitinib.

This specimen was CD4+ T cells sorted from blood, taken at week 4, from a patient treated with tofacitinib. The sequence derives from a human donor with alopecia areata. The J gene is TRBJ2-1, the V gene TRBV7-7, with TRBD2 identical over 11 bases. CDR3 in amino acids: CASSLASGGENEQFF. CDR3 coding DNA: TGTGCCAGCAGCTTAGCTAGCGGGGGGGAGAATGAGCAGTTCTTC.